These 27 T cell receptor beta chains were all obtained from the same sample, sequenced in a study of T cells in localized non-small cell lung cancer. The table came from immunoSEQ multiplex PCR; TCRdb's copy has only in-frame clones and leaves some out. Among tens of thousands of clones listed, approximately 86% were seen once. Material: peripheral blood, obtained before any cancer treatment. These receptors were obtained from a man aged 18 to 49 with stage I lung adenocarcinoma.

V and J are TRBV7-3 and TRBJ2-7, with D maybe TRBD1 (7 bases). Germline V gene sequence: CDR1 SGHTA, CDR2 FQGTGA. The V and J ends lost 5 bases and 0 bases respectively, with 29 bases between them. CDR3 size: 20 residues. In nucleotides, the CDR3 is TGTGCCAGCAGCAATCCGTTCAGGGGGGAAACCGAGTTGAGCTCCTACGAGCAGTACTTC. This sequence encodes CASSNPFRGETELSSYEQYF.

V is TRBV7-9 and J is TRBJ1-2; D is unresolved. CDR3 length: 14 residues. The germline V gene has CDR1 SEHNR and CDR2 FQNEAQ (reference sequence). V was cut by 5 bases and J by 4 bases, with 14 bases left in between. As DNA, the CDR3 is TGTGCCAGCAGCCCCGACAACGCAATCTATGGCTACACCTTC. Encoded protein: CASSPDNAIYGYTF.

The chain employs TRBV5-5 and TRBJ1-1, with no clear D. The CDR3 contains 13 residues. The V gene's germline CDR1 is SGHKS and CDR2 YYEKEE (reference sequence). Between the trimmed V and J ends, which lost 0 bases and 7 bases, there was a span of 10 bases. The CDR3 protein is CASSLVVGLEAFF. CDR3 nucleotide sequence: TGTGCCAGCAGCTTGGTTGTCGGGCTTGAAGCTTTCTTT.

The rearrangement links TRBV4-3 to TRBJ2-6; D is unclear. V shed 4 bases and J shed 1 base, with 8 bases lying between them. Germline CDR1 is LGHNA and CDR2 is YSLEER. The CDR3 extends over 15 amino acids. The CDR3 spells CASSRLGSGANVLTF. For the CDR3, the DNA is TGCGCCAGCAGCCGATTGGGATCTGGGGCCAACGTCCTGACTTTC.

This rearrangement joins TRBV30 to TRBJ1-2, with D possibly TRBD1 on 5 matching bases. This CDR3 contains 15 residues. In germline, CDR1 is GTSNPN, CDR2 SVGIG (reference sequence). Trimming removed 5 bases at V and 8 bases at J, with 24 bases between. The CDR3 sequence: CAWRYPAGGAGGYTF. The CDR3 nucleotides are TGTGCCTGGCGATACCCCGCGGGGGGAGCGGGAGGCTACACCTTC.

V gene TRBV7-8 combines with J gene TRBJ2-3; 13 positions agree with TRBD2. The CDR3 extends over 21 amino acids. J lost 1 base, V lost 5 bases, and 18 bases had no gene match. The germline CDR1 and CDR2 sequences are SGHVS and FQNEAQ. The CDR3 here is CASSVNRVPGLAGRGTDTQYF. The CDR3 DNA reads as TGTGCCAGCAGCGTAAACAGGGTCCCGGGACTAGCGGGGAGGGGCACAGATACGCAGTATTTT.

In its sample, this clone was seen a few times. The CDR3 DNA follows: TGTGCCAGCAGTCCTGCGGTCGGGGCCCAGAACTATGGCTACACCTTC. It codes for CASSPAVGAQNYGYTF. The V call is TRBV5-4, the J call TRBJ1-2, with a possible D match to TRBD1 (5 bases). This CDR3 comprises 16 residues. Germline CDR1 and CDR2: SGHNT and YYREEE (reference sequence). V lost 5 bases, J lost 2 bases, and 19 bases lay in between.

This chain connects TRBV27 to TRBJ2-3; 7 bases are a match to TRBD1. J was trimmed by 3 bases and V by 6 bases; bases with no gene match: 6. This CDR3 has 14 amino acids. CDR1 is MNHEY, CDR2 SMNVEV, per germline (reference sequence). The CDR3 loop is CASSDRDGTDTQYF. The CDR3 coding sequence is TGTGCCAGCAGCGACAGGGATGGAACAGATACGCAGTATTTT.

This chain links TRBV6-5 with TRBJ2-2; unclear D gene. Looked up from germline, CDR1 is MNHEY and CDR2 is SVGAGI. The V and J ends lost 3 bases and 1 base respectively, with 9 bases between them. The length of the CDR3 is 15 residues. In DNA, the CDR3 is TGTGCCAGCAGTTATGGCGGCGTGAACACCGGGGAGCTGTTTTTT. Amino acids: CASSYGGVNTGELFF.

The chain has TRBV4-2 and TRBJ1-2; a weak D match, TRBD1 (6 bases). Germline values: CDR1 LGHNA, CDR2 YNFKEQ. Trimming left V 2 bases short and J 5 bases short, with 15 bases between. The CDR3 loop spans 15 amino acids. CDR3 nucleotides: TGTGCCAGCAGCCAAAGGGCAGGGGACTTTTATGGCTACACCTTC. It codes for CASSQRAGDFYGYTF.

The rearrangement uses TRBV5-4 and TRBJ1-3, with D tentatively TRBD1 (5 bases). The CDR3 has 15 amino acids. V was cut by 2 bases and J by 0 bases, with 9 bases left in between. Germline values: CDR1 SGHNT, CDR2 YYREEE (reference sequence). CDR3 sequence reads: CASSFARDSGNTIYF. In DNA, the CDR3 is TGTGCCAGCAGCTTCGCCAGGGACTCTGGAAACACCATATATTTT.

The CDR3 DNA sequence: TGTGCCAGCAGCACGCGCGGGGGCCAAGTCGCAGATACGCAGTATTTT. Protein product: CASSTRGGQVADTQYF. The rearrangement uses TRBV7-3 and TRBJ2-3; D is perhaps TRBD2 (7 bases). This CDR3 spans 16 amino acids. Between the trimmed V and J ends, which lost 5 bases and 4 bases, there was a span of 19 bases. The V gene's germline CDR1 is SGHTA and CDR2 FQGTGA. Full variable domain (missing parts from reference TRBV7-3 and TRBJ2-3): GAGVSQTPSNKVTEKGKYVELRCDPISGHTALYWYRQSLGQGPEFLIYFQGTGAADDSGLPNDRFFAVRPEGSVSTLKIQRTERGDSAVYLCASSTRGGQVADTQYFGPGTRLTVL.

The chain recombines TRBV11-3 with TRBJ2-1; D perhaps matches TRBD2 (6 bases). The V and J ends lost 3 bases and 1 base respectively, with 7 bases between them. The CDR3 runs 14 residues. In germline, CDR1 is SGHNT, CDR2 YENEEA. CDR3 DNA: TGTGCCAGCAGCTTGGGGGGATCCTACAATGAGCAGTTCTTC. Translating gives CASSLGGSYNEQFF.

The gene calls are TRBV6-7 and TRBJ2-7; tentative D call: TRBD2 (7 bases). TRBV6-7 is an ORF, and what it does is uncertain. V was pared by 7 bases and J by 3 bases, with 22 bases between. The CDR3 sequence is 16 residues long. The chain's CDR3 is CASTNPGRGGDYEQYF. CDR3 DNA sequence: TGTGCCAGCACCAACCCGGGTAGAGGGGGGGACTACGAGCAGTACTTC.

About this clone itself: Other DNA sequences in the sample encode the same CDR3. V gene TRBV4-2 combines with J gene TRBJ1-2, with no clear D. V lost 0 bases and J 4 bases, leaving 15 bases between the germline ends. The CDR3 loop spans 16 amino acids. Germline CDR1 and CDR2: LGHNA and YNFKEQ. CDR3 in DNA: TGTGCCAGCAGCCAAGATCTTGGAGGGAAGGGCTATGGCTACACCTTC. Translation: CASSQDLGGKGYGYTF.

The chain has TRBV11-2 and TRBJ1-6, with D uncertain. Between the trimmed V and J ends, which lost 0 bases and 6 bases, there was a span of 6 bases. This CDR3 comprises 14 residues. In germline, CDR1 is SGHAT, CDR2 FQNNGV. CDR3 coding DNA: TGTGCCAGCAGCTTAGATAAGGGTAATTCACCCCTCCACTTT. It yields the protein CASSLDKGNSPLHF. Combining the CDR3 with reference TRBV11-2 and TRBJ1-6 gives the whole variable domain EAGVAQSPRYKIIEKRQSVAFWCNPISGHATLYWYQQILGQGPKLLIQFQNNGVVDDSQLPKDRFSAERLKGVDSTLKIQPAKLEDSAVYLCASSLDKGNSPLHFGNGTRLTVT.

DNA for the CDR3: TGTGCCAGCAGCTTGGAATACACTGAAGCTTTCTTT. It encodes CASSLEYTEAFF. The chain has TRBV5-6 and TRBJ1-1; D gene unclear. V was pared by 0 bases and J by 3 bases, with 3 bases between. CDR1 is SGHDT and CDR2 is YYEEEE in the germline V gene. There are 12 residues in the CDR3.

The chain recombines TRBV9 with TRBJ1-1; D is perhaps TRBD1 (5 bases). The ends were cut back, 4 bases at V and 2 bases at J, with 12 bases in the middle. Germline-derived CDR1 and CDR2 are SGDLS and YYNGEE. The CDR3 spans 14 residues. The CDR3 protein is CASSPRTFNTEAFF. DNA for the CDR3: TGTGCCAGCAGCCCTCGGACATTTAACACTGAAGCTTTCTTT.

The chain links TRBV7-2 to TRBJ2-5; D perhaps matches TRBD1 (5 bases). The germline gives CDR1 SGHTA, CDR2 FQGNSA. The CDR3 has 11 amino acids. V was cut by 4 bases and J by 5 bases, with 5 bases left in between. CDR3 bases: TGTGCCAGCAGCTCAGGGGAGACCCAGTACTTC. Translated, it gives CASSSGETQYF.

The V and J genes are TRBV6-1 and TRBJ2-7, with D maybe TRBD2 (7 bases). Germline V gene lookup returns CDR1 MNHNS and CDR2 SASEGT. V was cut by 6 bases and J by 3 bases, with 21 bases left in between. The CDR3 is 16 amino acids. The CDR3 DNA is TGTGCCAGCAGGGAACCGAGGGGGGGACTCTACTACGAGCAGTACTTC. Protein product: CASREPRGGLYYEQYF.

This clone was found a few times. The rearrangement links TRBV5-1 to TRBJ1-1; possibly TRBD1 for D (5 bases). CDR3 length: 14 amino acids. Germline V CDR1 and CDR2: SGHRS, YFSETQ. The germline V and J ends were trimmed by 2 bases and 5 bases, with 13 bases remaining between them. The CDR3 nucleotides are TGCGCCAGCAGCTTAGCAGGGTCTTGGACTGAAGCTTTCTTT. Residues: CASSLAGSWTEAFF.

This rearrangement joins TRBV27 to TRBJ1-5, with a weak D call TRBD1 (6 bases). CDR1 MNHEY and CDR2 SMNVEV come from the germline V gene (reference sequence). The CDR3 totals 13 residues. V lost 5 bases and J 7 bases, leaving 12 bases between the germline ends. CDR3 region: CASSPGTQQPQHF. The CDR3 DNA follows: TGTGCCAGCAGTCCCGGGACACAGCAGCCCCAGCATTTT.

As DNA, the CDR3 is TGTGCCAGTAGTGGGGCTGGGGGGGTCTACGAGCAGTACTTC. Translated: CASSGAGGVYEQYF. The chain recombines TRBV19 with TRBJ2-7; 7 bases are a match to TRBD2. V dropped 5 bases and J dropped 3; count of bases not matched to a gene: 7. CDR1 is LNHDA, CDR2 SQIVND, per germline (reference sequence). CDR3 length: 14 amino acids.

Note on this clone: One end of the junction varies from germline; a read error may be responsible. V gene TRBV5-1 combines with J gene TRBJ2-2; D is perhaps TRBD1 (6 bases). CDR1 is SGHRS and CDR2 is YFSETQ in the germline V gene. The CDR3 is 17 amino acids. The CDR3 nucleotides read TGCGCCAGCAGCTTGTGTGTTTGGGTCCAGGGACACCGGGGAGCTGTTTTT. Amino acids: CASSLCVWVQGHRGAVF.

This clone has only one observation. This chain joins TRBV28 and TRBJ2-7; the D call may be TRBD1 or TRBD2 (6 bases each). Germline values: CDR1 MDHEN, CDR2 SYDVKM. CDR3 size: 13 residues. Trimming shortened V by 6 bases and J by 4 bases, and 13 bases separated the two germline ends. The chain's CDR3 is CASRPEGGYEQYF. In DNA, the CDR3 is TGTGCCAGCAGACCCGAGGGGGGATACGAGCAGTACTTC.

This chain joins TRBV11-3 and TRBJ1-1; D is uncertain. The CDR3 extends over 11 amino acids. Trimming stripped 4 bases from V and 4 bases from J, with 4 bases between. The germline CDR1 and CDR2 sequences are SGHNT and YENEEA. The CDR3 region has the DNA TGTGCCAGCAGCTCGAGCACTGAAGCTTTCTTT. Its translation: CASSSSTEAFF.

This chain links TRBV6-1 with TRBJ1-6; the match to TRBD1 covers 11 bases. The CDR3 totals 15 residues. The junction had 4 bases not matched to a gene; V was cut back by 7 bases and J by 5 bases. Germline CDR1 reads MNHNS; CDR2 reads SASEGT. The CDR3 here is CASKGTGGHNSPLHF. The CDR3 nucleotides are TGTGCCAGCAAAGGGACAGGGGGACATAATTCACCCCTCCACTTT.